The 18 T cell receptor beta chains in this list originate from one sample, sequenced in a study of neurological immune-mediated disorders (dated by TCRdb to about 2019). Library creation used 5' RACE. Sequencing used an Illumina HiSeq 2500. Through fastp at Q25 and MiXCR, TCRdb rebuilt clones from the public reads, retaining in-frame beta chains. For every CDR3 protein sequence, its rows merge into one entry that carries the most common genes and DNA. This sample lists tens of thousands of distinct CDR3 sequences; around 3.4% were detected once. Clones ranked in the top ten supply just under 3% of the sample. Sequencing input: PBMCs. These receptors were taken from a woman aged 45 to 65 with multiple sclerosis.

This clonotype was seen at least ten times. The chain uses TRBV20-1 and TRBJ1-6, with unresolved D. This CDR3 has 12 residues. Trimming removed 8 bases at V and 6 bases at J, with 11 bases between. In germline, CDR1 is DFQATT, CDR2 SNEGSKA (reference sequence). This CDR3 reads CSPRASNSPLHF. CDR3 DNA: TGCAGTCCCAGAGCTAGTAATTCACCCCTCCACTTT.

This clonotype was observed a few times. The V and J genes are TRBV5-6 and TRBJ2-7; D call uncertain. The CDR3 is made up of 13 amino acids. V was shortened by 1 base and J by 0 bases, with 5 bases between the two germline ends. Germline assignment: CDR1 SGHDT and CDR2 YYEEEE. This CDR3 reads CASSLKGSYEQYF. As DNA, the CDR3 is TGTGCCAGCAGCTTGAAGGGCTCCTACGAGCAGTACTTC.

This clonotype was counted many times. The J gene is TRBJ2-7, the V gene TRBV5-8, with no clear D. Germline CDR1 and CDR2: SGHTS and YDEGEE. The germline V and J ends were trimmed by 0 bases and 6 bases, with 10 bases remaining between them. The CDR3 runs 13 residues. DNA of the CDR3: TGTGCCAGCAGCTTGGACAGATTTAGCGAGCAGTACTTC. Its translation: CASSLDRFSEQYF.

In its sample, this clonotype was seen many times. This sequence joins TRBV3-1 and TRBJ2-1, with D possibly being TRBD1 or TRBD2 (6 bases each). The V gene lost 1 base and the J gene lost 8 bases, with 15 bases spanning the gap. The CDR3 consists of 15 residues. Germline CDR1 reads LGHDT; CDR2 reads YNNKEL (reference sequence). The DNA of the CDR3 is TGTGCCAGCAGCCAAGTGGGATCGGGGGCTGATGAGCAGTTCTTC. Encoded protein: CASSQVGSGADEQFF.

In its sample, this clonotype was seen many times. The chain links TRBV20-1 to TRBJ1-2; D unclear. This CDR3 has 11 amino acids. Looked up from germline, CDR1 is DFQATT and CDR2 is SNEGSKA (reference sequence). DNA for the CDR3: TGCTCATGCGGGCGTCGGGTGGGCTACACCTTC. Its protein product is CSCGRRVGYTF.

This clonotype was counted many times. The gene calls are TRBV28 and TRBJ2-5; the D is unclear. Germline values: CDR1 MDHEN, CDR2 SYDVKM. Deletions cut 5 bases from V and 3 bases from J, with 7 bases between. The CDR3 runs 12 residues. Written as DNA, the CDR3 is TGTGCCAGCAGTCGTAAGGAAGAGACCCAGTACTTC. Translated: CASSRKEETQYF.

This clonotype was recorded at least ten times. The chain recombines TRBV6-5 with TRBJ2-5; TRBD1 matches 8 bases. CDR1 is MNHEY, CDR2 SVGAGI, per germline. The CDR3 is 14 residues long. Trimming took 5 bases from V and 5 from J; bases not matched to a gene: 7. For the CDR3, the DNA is TGTGCCAGCAGTATGGGACAGGAGTTGGAGACCCAGTACTTC. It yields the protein CASSMGQELETQYF.

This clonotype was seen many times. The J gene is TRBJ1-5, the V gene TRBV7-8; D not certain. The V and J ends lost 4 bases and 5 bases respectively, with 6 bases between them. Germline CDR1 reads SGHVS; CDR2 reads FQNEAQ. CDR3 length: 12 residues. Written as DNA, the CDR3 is TGTGCCAGCAGCTGGCCCGATCAGCCCCAGCATTTT. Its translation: CASSWPDQPQHF.

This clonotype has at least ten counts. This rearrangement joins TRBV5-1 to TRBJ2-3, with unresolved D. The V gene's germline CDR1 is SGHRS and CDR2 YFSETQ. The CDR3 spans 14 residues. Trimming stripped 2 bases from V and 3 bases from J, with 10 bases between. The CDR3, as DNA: TGCGCCAGCAGCTTAGGAAGCGTAACAGATACGCAGTATTTT. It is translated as CASSLGSVTDTQYF.

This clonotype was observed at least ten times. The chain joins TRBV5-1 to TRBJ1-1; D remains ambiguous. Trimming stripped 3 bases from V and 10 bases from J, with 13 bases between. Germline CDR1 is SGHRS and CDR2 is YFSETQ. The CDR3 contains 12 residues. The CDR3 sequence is CASSSLTEGAFF. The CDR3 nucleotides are TGCGCCAGCAGCTCCTTGACGGAGGGAGCTTTCTTT.

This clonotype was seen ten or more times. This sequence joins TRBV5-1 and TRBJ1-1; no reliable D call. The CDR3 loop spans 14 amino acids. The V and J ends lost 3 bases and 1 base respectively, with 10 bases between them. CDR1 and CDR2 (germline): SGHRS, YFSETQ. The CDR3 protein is CASSSRVPNTEAFF. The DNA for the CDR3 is TGCGCCAGCAGCTCACGGGTCCCGAACACTGAAGCTTTCTTT. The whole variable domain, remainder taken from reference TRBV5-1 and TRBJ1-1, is KAGVTQTPRYLIKTRGQQVTLSCSPISGHRSVSWYQQTPGQGLQFLFEYFSETQRNKGNFPGRFSGRQFSNSRSEMNVSTLELGDSALYLCASSSRVPNTEAFFGQGTRLTVV.

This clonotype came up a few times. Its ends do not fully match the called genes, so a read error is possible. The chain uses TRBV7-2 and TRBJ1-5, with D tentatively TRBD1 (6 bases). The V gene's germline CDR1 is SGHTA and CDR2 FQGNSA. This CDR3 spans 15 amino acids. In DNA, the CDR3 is TGTGCCAGCAGCTTTTCAGGGGCTAACAATAAGACCCAGAATTTT. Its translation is CASSFSGANNKTQNF. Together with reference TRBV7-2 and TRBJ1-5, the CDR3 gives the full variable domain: GAGVSQSPSNKVTEKGKDVELRCDPISGHTALYWYRQSLGQGLEFLIYFQGNSAPDKSGLPSDRFSAERTGGSVSTLTIQRTQQEDSAVYLCASSFSGANNKTQNFGDGTRLSIL.

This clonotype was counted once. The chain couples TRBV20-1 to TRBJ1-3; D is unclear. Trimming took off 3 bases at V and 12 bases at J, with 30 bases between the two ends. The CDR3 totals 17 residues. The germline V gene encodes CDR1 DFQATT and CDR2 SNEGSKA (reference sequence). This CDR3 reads CSARARWAKSPGKNIYF. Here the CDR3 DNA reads TGCAGTGCTAGGGCTCGATGGGCCAAATCCCCTGGAAAAAACATATATTTT.

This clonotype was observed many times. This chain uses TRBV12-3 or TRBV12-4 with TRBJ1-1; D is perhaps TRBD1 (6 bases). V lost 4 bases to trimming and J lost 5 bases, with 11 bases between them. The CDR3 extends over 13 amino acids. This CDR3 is CASSYNRVTEAFF. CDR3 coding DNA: TGTGCCAGCAGTTATAACAGGGTAACTGAAGCTTTCTTT.

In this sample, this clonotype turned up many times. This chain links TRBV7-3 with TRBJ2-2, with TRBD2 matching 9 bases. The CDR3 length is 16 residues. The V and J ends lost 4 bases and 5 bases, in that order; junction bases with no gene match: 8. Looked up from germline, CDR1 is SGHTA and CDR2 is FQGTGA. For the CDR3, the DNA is TGTGCCAGCAGCTCTTTCGCGGGGGGGCGTACCGGGGAGCTGTTTTTT. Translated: CASSSFAGGRTGELFF.

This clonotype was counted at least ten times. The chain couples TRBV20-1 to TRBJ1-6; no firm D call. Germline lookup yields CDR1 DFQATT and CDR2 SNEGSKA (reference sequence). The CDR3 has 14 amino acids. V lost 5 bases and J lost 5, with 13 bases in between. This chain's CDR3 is CSAQSGMDNSPLHF. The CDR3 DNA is TGCAGTGCTCAGTCCGGGATGGATAATTCACCCCTCCACTTT.

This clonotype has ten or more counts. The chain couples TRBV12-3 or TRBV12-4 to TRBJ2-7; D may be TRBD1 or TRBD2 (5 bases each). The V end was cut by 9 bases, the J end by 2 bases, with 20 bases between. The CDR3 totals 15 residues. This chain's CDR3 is CARSRIRLGAYEQYF. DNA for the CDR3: TGTGCCAGGAGTCGTATAAGGTTGGGGGCCTACGAGCAGTACTTC.

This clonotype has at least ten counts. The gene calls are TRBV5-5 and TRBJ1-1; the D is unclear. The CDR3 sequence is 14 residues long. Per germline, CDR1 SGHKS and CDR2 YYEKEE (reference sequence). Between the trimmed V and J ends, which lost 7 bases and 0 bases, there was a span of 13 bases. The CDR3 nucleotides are TGTGCCAGCTTGCTCTCCACCTTGAACACTGAAGCTTTCTTT. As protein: CASLLSTLNTEAFF.